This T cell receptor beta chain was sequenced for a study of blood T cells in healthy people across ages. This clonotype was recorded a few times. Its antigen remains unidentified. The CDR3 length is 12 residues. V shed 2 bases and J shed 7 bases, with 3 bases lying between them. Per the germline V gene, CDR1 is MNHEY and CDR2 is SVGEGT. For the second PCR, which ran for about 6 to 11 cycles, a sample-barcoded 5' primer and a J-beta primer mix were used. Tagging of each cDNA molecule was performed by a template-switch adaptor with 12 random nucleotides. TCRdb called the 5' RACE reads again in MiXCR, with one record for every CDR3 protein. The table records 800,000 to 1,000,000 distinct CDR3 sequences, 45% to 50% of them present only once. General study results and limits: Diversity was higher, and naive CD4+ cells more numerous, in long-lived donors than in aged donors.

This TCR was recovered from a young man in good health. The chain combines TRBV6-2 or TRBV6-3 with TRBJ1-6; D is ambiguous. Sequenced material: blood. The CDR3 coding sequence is TGTGCCAGCAGTTACGGGAATTCACCCCTCCACTTT. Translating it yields CASSYGNSPLHF.